This TCR beta chain was profiled in a study of T cells in localized non-small cell lung cancer. Study results and caveats: A median about 56 of the top 100 tumor clones appeared in adjacent lung. One tumor region alone was sequenced, and heterogeneity therefore remains possible. Uninvolved adjacent lung had more T cell clonality than any other tissue, topping tumor. Longer overall survival was associated with a higher density of T cells in the blood.

Assay: immunoSEQ multiplex PCR; the TCRdb copy retains only in-frame clones and omits some. The table lists under 65,000 clones, around 90% of them singletons, with roughly 21% in the top ten. This clone has just a few counts. Its matching antigen is unknown. The CDR3 length is 15 residues. After removal of 0 bases from V and 7 bases from J, the junction contained 8 bases not matched to a gene. CDR1 is MNHNY, CDR2 SVGAGI, per germline (reference sequence). The rearrangement links TRBV6-6 to TRBJ1-2; TRBD1 matches at 7 bases. This TCR was sampled from a man aged 40 to 70 with stage I squamous cell lung carcinoma. Here the sequenced sample was peripheral blood, taken before any cancer treatment. The CDR3 spells CASSYSTDRDGGYTF. The CDR3 region has the DNA TGTGCCAGCAGTTACTCGACTGACAGGGACGGTGGCTACACCTTC.